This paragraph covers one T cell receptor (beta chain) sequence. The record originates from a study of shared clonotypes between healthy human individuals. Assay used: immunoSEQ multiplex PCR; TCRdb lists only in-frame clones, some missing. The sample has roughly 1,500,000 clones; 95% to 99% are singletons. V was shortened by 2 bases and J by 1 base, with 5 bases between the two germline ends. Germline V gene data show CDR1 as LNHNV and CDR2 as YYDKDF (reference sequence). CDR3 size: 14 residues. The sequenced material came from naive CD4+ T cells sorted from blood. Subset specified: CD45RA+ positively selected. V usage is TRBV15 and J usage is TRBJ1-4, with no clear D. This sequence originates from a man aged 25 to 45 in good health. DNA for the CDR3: TGTGCCACCAGCAGATCAGGAACTAATGAAAAACTGTTTTTT. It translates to CATSRSGTNEKLFF.